This T cell receptor beta chain stems from a study of T cell repertoires in cytomegalovirus infection. This clonotype was found many times. TCRdb re-called the reads through MiXCR, storing one row per CDR3 protein. The sample has about 260,000 distinct CDR3 sequences; roughly 15% are singletons. This CDR3 has 15 amino acids. CDR1 MNHNY and CDR2 SVGAGI come from the germline V gene (reference sequence). Trimming cost V 0 bases and J 3 bases, with 11 bases left between them. The chain carries TRBV6-6 and TRBJ1-2, with a weak D call TRBD1 (5 bases). Specimen: PBMCs. The TCR originated in a human donor in good health (CMV status not recorded). Some clones in this sample may be carry-over from other donors' samples. The CDR3 sequence: CASSYSNRGDYGYTF. Written as DNA, the CDR3 is TGTGCCAGCAGTTACTCGAATAGGGGCGACTATGGCTACACCTTC.